This TCR beta chain was retrieved from a study of CD8+ T cells in alopecia areata. Treatment described: oral pan-JAK inhibitor, 5-10 mg twice daily. RNA was extracted and reverse transcribed into cDNA as the sequencing template. Profiling relied on immunoSEQ multiplex PCR, and the TCRdb table lists in-frame clones only, not all of them. Of around 150,000 clones in the sample, around three fifths were seen once. Sequencing was performed on CD4+ T cells sorted from blood, taken at week 4, from a patient treated with tofacitinib. This sequence was found in a human donor with alopecia areata.

DNA of the CDR3: TGTGCCAGCAGTGGAGGGTGGGGGTACCAAGAGACCCAGTACTTC. Protein: CASSGGWGYQETQYF. The gene calls are TRBV27 and TRBJ2-5; D may be TRBD2 (6 bases). The CDR3 runs 15 residues. Germline CDR1 MNHEY, CDR2 SMNVEV (reference sequence). V shed 5 bases and J shed 0 bases, with 13 bases lying between them.